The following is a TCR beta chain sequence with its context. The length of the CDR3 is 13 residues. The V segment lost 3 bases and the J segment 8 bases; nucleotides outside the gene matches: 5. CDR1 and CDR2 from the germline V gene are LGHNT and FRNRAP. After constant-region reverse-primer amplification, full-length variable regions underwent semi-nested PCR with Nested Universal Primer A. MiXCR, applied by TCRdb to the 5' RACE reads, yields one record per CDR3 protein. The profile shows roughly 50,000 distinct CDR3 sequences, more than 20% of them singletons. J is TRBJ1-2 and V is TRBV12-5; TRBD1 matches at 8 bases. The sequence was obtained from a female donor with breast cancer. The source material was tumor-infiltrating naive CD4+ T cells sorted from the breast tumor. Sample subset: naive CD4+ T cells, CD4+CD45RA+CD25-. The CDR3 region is CASGFQGAGGYTF. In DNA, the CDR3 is TGTGCTAGTGGTTTCCAGGGGGCAGGGGGCTACACCTTC.